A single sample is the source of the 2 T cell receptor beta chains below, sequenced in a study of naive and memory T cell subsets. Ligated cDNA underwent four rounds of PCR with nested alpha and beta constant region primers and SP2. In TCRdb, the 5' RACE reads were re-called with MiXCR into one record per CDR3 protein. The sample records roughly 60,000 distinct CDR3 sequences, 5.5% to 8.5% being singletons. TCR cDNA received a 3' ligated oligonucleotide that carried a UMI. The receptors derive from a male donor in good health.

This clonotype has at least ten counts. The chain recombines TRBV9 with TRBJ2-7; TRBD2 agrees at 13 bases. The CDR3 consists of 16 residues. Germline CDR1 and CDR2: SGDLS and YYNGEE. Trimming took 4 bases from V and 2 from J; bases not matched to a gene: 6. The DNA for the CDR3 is TGTGCCAGCAGCCCCCGGACTAGCGGGAGAGCCTACGAGCAGTACTTC. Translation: CASSPRTSGRAYEQYF.

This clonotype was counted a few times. The DNA of the CDR3 is TGTGCCAGCAGCCAAGGCTATTCCGGGACAGGGCAAGAGACCCAGTACTTC. This codes for CASSQGYSGTGQETQYF. The rearrangement uses TRBV3-1 and TRBJ2-5; 9 bases are shared with TRBD1. Trimming cost V 1 base and J 2 bases; bases outside gene matches: 8. The CDR3 is made up of 17 amino acids. Germline V gene lookup returns CDR1 LGHDT and CDR2 YNNKEL (reference sequence).